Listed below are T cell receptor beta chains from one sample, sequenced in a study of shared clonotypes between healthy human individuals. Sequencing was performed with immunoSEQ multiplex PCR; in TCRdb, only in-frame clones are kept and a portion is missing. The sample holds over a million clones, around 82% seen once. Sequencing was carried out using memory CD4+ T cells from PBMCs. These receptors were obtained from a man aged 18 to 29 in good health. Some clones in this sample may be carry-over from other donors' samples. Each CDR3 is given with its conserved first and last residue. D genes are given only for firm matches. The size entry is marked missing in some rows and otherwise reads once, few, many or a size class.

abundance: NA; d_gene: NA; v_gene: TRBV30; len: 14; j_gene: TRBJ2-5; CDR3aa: CAWSVRGSPETQYF; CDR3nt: TGTGCCTGGAGTGTCAGGGGATCTCCGGAGACCCAGTACTTC
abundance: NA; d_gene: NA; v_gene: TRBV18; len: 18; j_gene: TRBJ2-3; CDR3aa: CASSPRPPGTGGTDTQYF; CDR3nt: TGTGCCAGCTCACCACGGCCGCCAGGGACGGGTGGAACAGATACGCAGTATTTT
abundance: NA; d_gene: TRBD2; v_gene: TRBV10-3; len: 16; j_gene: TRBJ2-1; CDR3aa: CAISESPASGRSEQFF; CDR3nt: TGTGCCATCAGTGAGTCGCCGGCTAGCGGGAGGAGTGAGCAGTTCTTC
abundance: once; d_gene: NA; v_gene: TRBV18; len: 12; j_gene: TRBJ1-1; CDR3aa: CASSLLGREAFF; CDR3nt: TGTGCCAGCTCACTTTTGGGGCGCGAGGCTTTCTTT
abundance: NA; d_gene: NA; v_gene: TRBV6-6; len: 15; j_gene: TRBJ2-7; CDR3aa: CASSYSGGSTYEQYF; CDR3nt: TGTGCCAGCAGTTACTCGGGCGGCAGTACCTACGAGCAGTACTTC
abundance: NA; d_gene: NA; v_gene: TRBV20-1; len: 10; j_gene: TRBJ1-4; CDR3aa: CSAYRGNLFF; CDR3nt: TGCAGTGCTTACCGCGGTAATCTGTTTTTT
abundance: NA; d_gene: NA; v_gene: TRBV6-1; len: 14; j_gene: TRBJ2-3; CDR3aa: CASVSGFQADTQYF; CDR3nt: TGTGCCAGCGTGTCGGGCTTCCAGGCAGATACGCAGTATTTT
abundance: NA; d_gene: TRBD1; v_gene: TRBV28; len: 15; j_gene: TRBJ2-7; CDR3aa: CASSETGGASYEQYF; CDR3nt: TGTGCCAGCAGTGAAACAGGGGGCGCTTCCTACGAGCAGTACTTC
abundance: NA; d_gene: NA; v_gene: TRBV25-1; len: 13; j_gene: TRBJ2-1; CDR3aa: CASSVGGGREQFF; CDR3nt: TGTGCCAGCAGTGTTGGAGGGGGCAGGGAGCAGTTCTTC
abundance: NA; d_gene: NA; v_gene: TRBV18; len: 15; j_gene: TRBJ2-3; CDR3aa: CASSPGTPRTDTQYF; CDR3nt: TGTGCCAGCTCACCAGGAACACCTCGCACAGATACGCAGTATTTT
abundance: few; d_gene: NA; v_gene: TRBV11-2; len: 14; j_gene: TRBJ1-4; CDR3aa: CASSSPRGARRLFF; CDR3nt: TGTGCCAGCAGCTCCCCCCGTGGAGCAAGGCGGCTGTTTTTT
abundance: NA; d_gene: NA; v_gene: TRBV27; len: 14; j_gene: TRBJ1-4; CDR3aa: CASSLRITGEKLFF; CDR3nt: TGTGCCAGCAGTTTAAGGATCACGGGCGAAAAACTGTTTTTT
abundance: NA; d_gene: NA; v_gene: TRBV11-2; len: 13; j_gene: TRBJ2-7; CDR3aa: CASSLGGSYEQYF; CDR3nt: TGTGCCAGCAGCTTAGGAGGGTCCTACGAGCAGTACTTC
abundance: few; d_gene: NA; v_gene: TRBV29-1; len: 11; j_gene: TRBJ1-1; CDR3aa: CSVEKNTEAFF; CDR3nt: TGCAGCGTTGAAAAGAACACTGAAGCTTTCTTT
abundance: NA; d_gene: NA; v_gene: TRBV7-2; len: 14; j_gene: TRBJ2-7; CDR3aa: CASSLGEGAYEQYF; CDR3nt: TGTGCCAGCAGCTTAGGGGAGGGGGCCTACGAGCAGTACTTC
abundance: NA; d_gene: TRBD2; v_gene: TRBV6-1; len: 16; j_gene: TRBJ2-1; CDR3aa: CASSEVGLAGVNEQFF; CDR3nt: TGTGCCAGCAGTGAAGTCGGACTAGCGGGAGTCAATGAGCAGTTCTTC
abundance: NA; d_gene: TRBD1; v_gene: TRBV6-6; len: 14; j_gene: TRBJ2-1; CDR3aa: CASREGQGVDEQFF; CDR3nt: TGTGCCAGCAGAGAGGGACAGGGTGTTGATGAGCAGTTCTTC
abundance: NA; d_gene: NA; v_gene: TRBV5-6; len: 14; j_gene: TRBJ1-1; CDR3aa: CASSRRLTGGEAFF; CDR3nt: TGTGCCAGCAGCCGGCGTCTAACCGGAGGGGAAGCTTTCTTT
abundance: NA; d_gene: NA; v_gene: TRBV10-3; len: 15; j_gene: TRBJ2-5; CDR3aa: CAISDPQLYQETQYF; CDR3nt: TGTGCCATCAGTGACCCCCAACTGTACCAAGAGACCCAGTACTTC
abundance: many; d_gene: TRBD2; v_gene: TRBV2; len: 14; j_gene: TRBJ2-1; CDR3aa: CASKERGTYNEQFF; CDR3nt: TGTGCCAGCAAAGAGCGGGGGACCTACAATGAGCAGTTCTTC
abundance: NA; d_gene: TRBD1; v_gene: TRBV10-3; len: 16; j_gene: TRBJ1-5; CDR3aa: CATGGTGVVGNQPQHF; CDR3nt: TGTGCCACTGGGGGAACAGGGGTGGTTGGCAATCAGCCCCAGCATTTT
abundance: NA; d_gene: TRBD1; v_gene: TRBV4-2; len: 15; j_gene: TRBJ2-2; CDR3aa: CASSQGRGHTGELFF; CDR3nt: TGTGCCAGCAGCCAAGGCAGGGGGCACACCGGGGAGCTGTTTTTT
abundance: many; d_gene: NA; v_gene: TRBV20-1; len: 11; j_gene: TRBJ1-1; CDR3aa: CSAGGNTEAFF; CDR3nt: TGCAGTGCTGGAGGGAACACTGAAGCTTTCTTT
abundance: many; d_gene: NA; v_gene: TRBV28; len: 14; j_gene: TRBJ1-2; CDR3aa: CASINPQGLYGYTF; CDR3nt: TGTGCCAGCATTAACCCCCAGGGATTATATGGCTACACCTTC
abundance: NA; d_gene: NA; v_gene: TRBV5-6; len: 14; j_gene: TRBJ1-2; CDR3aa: CASSLGQNNYGYTF; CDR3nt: TGTGCCAGCAGCTTGGGGCAGAACAACTATGGCTACACCTTC
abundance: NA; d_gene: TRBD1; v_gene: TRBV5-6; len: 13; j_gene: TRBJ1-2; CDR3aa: CASRRGRSYGYTF; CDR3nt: TGTGCCAGCCGTAGGGGGCGCAGCTATGGCTACACCTTC
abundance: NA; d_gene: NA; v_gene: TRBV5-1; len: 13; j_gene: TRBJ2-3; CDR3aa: CASSAEGKDTQYF; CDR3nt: TGCGCCAGCAGCGCCGAAGGGAAGGATACGCAGTATTTT
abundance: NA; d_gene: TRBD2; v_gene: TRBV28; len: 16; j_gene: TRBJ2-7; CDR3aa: CASRPTGRIGSYEQYF; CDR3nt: TGTGCCAGCAGGCCAACCGGGAGGATAGGGTCCTACGAGCAGTACTTC
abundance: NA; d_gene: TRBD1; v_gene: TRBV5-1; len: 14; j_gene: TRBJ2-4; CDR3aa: CASSSGTGDQEQYF; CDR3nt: TGCGCCAGCAGCTCCGGGACAGGGGACCAAGAACAGTACTTC
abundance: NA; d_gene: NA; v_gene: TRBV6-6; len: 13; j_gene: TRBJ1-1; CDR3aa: CASSIQENTEAFF; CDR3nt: TGTGCCAGCAGTATCCAGGAGAACACTGAAGCTTTCTTT
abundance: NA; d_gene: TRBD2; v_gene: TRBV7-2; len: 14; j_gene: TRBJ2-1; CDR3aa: CASSLGVSGSRPFF; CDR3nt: TGTGCCAGCAGCTTAGGGGTTAGCGGGAGTAGGCCGTTCTTC
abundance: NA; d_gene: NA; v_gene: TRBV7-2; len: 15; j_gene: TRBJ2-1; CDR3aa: CASSLVYGSYNEQFF; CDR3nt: TGTGCCAGCAGCTTAGTGTACGGCTCCTACAATGAGCAGTTCTTC
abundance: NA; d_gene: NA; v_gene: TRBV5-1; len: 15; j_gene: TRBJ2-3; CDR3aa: CASSLEGKTADTQYF; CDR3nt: TGCGCCAGCAGCTTGGAGGGGAAAACGGCAGATACGCAGTATTTT
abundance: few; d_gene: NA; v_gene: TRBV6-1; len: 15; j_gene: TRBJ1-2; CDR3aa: CASNRQDAMVYGYTF; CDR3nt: TGTGCCAGCAACCGACAGGACGCTATGGTCTATGGCTACACCTTC
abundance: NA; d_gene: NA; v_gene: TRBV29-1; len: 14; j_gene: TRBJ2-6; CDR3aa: CSVDDNSGANVLTF; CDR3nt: TGCAGCGTAGACGACAACTCTGGGGCCAACGTCCTGACTTTC
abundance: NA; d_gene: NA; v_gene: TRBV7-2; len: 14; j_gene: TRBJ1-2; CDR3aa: CASSGNQGYYGYTF; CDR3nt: TGTGCCAGCAGCGGGAATCAGGGGTACTATGGCTACACCTTC
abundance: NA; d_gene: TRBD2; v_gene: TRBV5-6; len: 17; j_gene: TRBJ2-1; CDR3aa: CASSLLASGSHESEQFF; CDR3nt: TGTGCCAGCAGCTTGTTAGCTAGCGGGAGCCACGAGAGTGAGCAGTTCTTC